This T cell receptor beta chain appears in the sequencing data of a study of blood T cell repertoires in COVID-19. Study-level information: Acute-phase and convalescent COVID-19 samples originated in the United States, Italy and Spain.

CDR3 size: 14 residues. With 4 bases removed from V and 5 bases from J, the gap between germline ends came to 14 bases. Per the germline V gene, CDR1 is MNHEY and CDR2 is SVGAGI. Libraries were prepared by immunoSEQ multiplex PCR; TCRdb keeps only in-frame clonotypes and omits some of them. The sample yields roughly 150,000 clones, about 83% seen once. The receptor was derived from an elderly woman with acute or convalescent COVID-19. This chain uses TRBV6-5 with TRBJ2-5, with D possibly matching TRBD2 (6 bases). The sample comprised peripheral blood. The chain's CDR3 is CASSSYLALETQYF. DNA of the CDR3: TGTGCCAGCAGTTCGTATCTAGCGCTGGAGACCCAGTACTTC.